The T cell receptor (beta chain) under discussion was sequenced for a study of CD8 T cells in ankylosing spondylitis. Regarding the study as a whole: The authors reported significant enrichment of disease-linked clones in matched ankylosing spondylitis synovial fluid. Disease-linked clones bore a CD8+ phenotype and were relatively rare in peripheral blood. Earlier work had already found some motif variants in reactive arthritis synovial fluid and blood. Ankylosing spondylitis blood appeared to be characterized by a TCR beta motif of eight highly homologous variants.

Trimming pared 2 bases from V and 6 bases from J, leaving 11 bases between. CDR3 length equals 13 residues. CDR1 and CDR2 (germline): MNHEY, SMNVEV (reference sequence). About this clonotype itself: The antigen is not known.

TCRdb reanalysed the 5' RACE reads using MiXCR and keeps one entry per CDR3 protein. The sample lists some 840,000 distinct CDR3 sequences, about 11% occurring once. The clonotype originates from a male donor with ankylosing spondylitis. Sequences were obtained from blood, either unsorted or a sorted T cell fraction (not recorded which). The gene calls are TRBV27 and TRBJ2-7; D is uncertain. The CDR3 here is CASSLRSWSEQYF. CDR3 bases: TGTGCCAGCAGTTTAAGGAGCTGGAGCGAGCAGTACTTC.